Below are 23 T cell receptor beta chains sequenced from a single sample in a study of blood T cell repertoires in COVID-19. TCRdb keeps only in-frame clones here, not all; method: immunoSEQ multiplex PCR. The sample has some 370,000 clones, around 90% seen once. Sequenced: peripheral blood. The receptors stem from a young man with active or convalescent COVID-19.

In DNA form, the CDR3 reads TGTGCCAGCAGCTTGGCCGGGACAGGGCAGGGTCAGCCCCAGCATTTT. It is translated as CASSLAGTGQGQPQHF. This chain uses TRBV5-6 with TRBJ1-5, with TRBD1 identical over 9 bases. The ends lost 0 bases at V and 6 bases at J; junction bases unmatched: 7. The CDR3 extends over 16 amino acids. From germline, CDR1 is SGHDT and CDR2 YYEEEE.

The rearrangement joins TRBV6-5 to TRBJ1-5; 9 nucleotides match TRBD1. This CDR3 has 15 residues. J lost 3 bases, V lost 6 bases, and 6 bases had no gene match. Germline CDR1 is MNHEY and CDR2 is SVGAGI. This CDR3 is CASRTTGGLNQPQHF. The CDR3 nucleotides are TGTGCCAGCAGGACAACAGGGGGCCTCAATCAGCCCCAGCATTTT.

The chain carries TRBV2 and TRBJ1-5, with 9 bases lining up with TRBD1. V lost 4 bases, J lost 2 bases, and 12 bases stayed unmatched. Germline CDR1 reads SNHLY; CDR2 reads FYNNEI. The CDR3 length is 18 residues. This CDR3 is CASSGKGQGLYGNQPQHF. The CDR3 nucleotides are TGTGCCAGCAGTGGTAAGGGACAGGGCCTGTATGGCAATCAGCCCCAGCATTTT.

This rearrangement joins TRBV24-1 to TRBJ2-2; a possible D gene is TRBD2 (6 bases). Trimming pared 2 bases from V and 1 base from J, leaving 10 bases between. The CDR3 runs to 16 residues. Germline loops: CDR1 KGHDR, CDR2 SFDVKD. The CDR3, as DNA: TGTGCCACCAGTGATTGGGACTTGGAGAACACCGGGGAGCTGTTTTTT. It is translated as CATSDWDLENTGELFF.

The chain has TRBV4-2 and TRBJ2-3; 14 bases match TRBD2. This CDR3 contains 17 residues. V lost 10 bases and J lost 4; bases outside the gene matches: 13. The germline V gene has CDR1 LGHNA and CDR2 YNFKEQ. CDR3 sequence: CATAGLAGGSSADTQYF. CDR3 sequence (DNA): TGTGCCACCGCAGGACTAGCGGGGGGATCGAGCGCAGATACGCAGTATTTT.

This chain connects TRBV10-3 to TRBJ2-5; 8 bases align to TRBD1. The CDR3 contains 14 residues. V was pared by 3 bases and J by 5 bases, with 5 bases of the junction left unmatched. Germline V gene lookup returns CDR1 ENHRY and CDR2 SYGVKD. The CDR3: CAISDGQGRETQYF. In DNA form, the CDR3 reads TGTGCCATCAGTGACGGACAGGGTCGGGAGACCCAGTACTTC.

This chain joins TRBV5-6 and TRBJ1-5; D not resolved. V lost 3 bases, J lost 6 bases, and 13 bases lay in between. Germline V gives CDR1 SGHDT, CDR2 YYEEEE. The length of the CDR3 is 14 residues. CDR3 amino acids: CASSSRGSAQPQHF. CDR3 in DNA: TGTGCCAGCAGCTCGCGGGGAAGTGCTCAGCCCCAGCATTTT.

V usage is TRBV28 and J usage is TRBJ2-7, with 8 bases fitting TRBD2. V gave up 7 bases and J gave up 4 bases; unmatched junction bases: 9. The CDR3 runs 14 residues. Germline V lookup: CDR1 MDHEN, CDR2 SYDVKM. The CDR3 bases are TGTGCCAGCATTCCCGCGGGGGGCGGGTACGAGCAGTACTTC. Translated, it gives CASIPAGGGYEQYF.

V and J are TRBV9 and TRBJ1-6; perhaps TRBD1 as D (6 bases). Deletions cut 0 bases from V and 7 bases from J, with 11 bases between. CDR3 size: 15 residues. Germline CDR1 and CDR2: SGDLS and YYNGEE. Written as DNA, the CDR3 is TGTGCCAGCAGCGTAGATGGACAGAAAAATTCACCCCTCCACTTT. This sequence encodes CASSVDGQKNSPLHF.

The V and J genes are TRBV24-1 and TRBJ1-5, with D possibly being TRBD1 (5 bases). Germline assignment: CDR1 KGHDR and CDR2 SFDVKD. The CDR3 runs 15 residues. The V end lost 4 bases, the J end lost 0 bases, and 9 bases lay between the germline ends. In DNA, the CDR3 is TGTGCCACCAGTGAAACAGGTATTAGCAATCAGCCCCAGCATTTT. Its protein product is CATSETGISNQPQHF.

V is TRBV5-5 and J is TRBJ2-1, with D uncertain. Germline values: CDR1 SGHKS, CDR2 YYEKEE (reference sequence). This CDR3 comprises 11 residues. Deletions cut 1 base from V and 6 bases from J, with 2 bases between. The CDR3 DNA reads TGTGCCAGCAGCTTGCTCAATGAGCAGTTCTTC. It codes for CASSLLNEQFF.

This chain links TRBV18 with TRBJ2-2; 10 nucleotides line up with TRBD1. Trimming cost V 0 bases and J 6 bases; bases outside gene matches: 1. This CDR3 spans 15 amino acids. Per germline, CDR1 KGHSH and CDR2 LQKENI. This CDR3 is CASSPPGQGSGELFF. For the CDR3, the DNA is TGTGCCAGCTCACCACCGGGACAGGGGTCCGGGGAGCTGTTTTTT.

The gene calls are TRBV6-5 and TRBJ2-7; D perhaps matches TRBD2 (6 bases). The CDR3 is made up of 15 amino acids. Germline assignment: CDR1 MNHEY and CDR2 SVGAGI. The germline V and J ends were trimmed by 8 bases and 1 base, with 18 bases remaining between them. CDR3 sequence: CASAIAGSISYEQYF. DNA of the CDR3: TGTGCCAGCGCGATTGCGGGAAGTATTTCCTACGAGCAGTACTTC.

As concerns this clone: Other DNA sequences of this sample code for an identical CDR3. The gene calls are TRBV20-1 and TRBJ2-3; D is undetermined. Trimming pared 3 bases from V and 5 bases from J, leaving 6 bases between. CDR3 length: 11 residues. Germline V gives CDR1 DFQATT, CDR2 SNEGSKA (reference sequence). DNA of the CDR3: TGCAGTGCTAGCTCAGGAGATACGCAGTATTTT. It codes for CSASSGDTQYF.

The rearrangement uses TRBV27 and TRBJ2-1; 9 bases align to TRBD2. The V gene's germline CDR1 is MNHEY and CDR2 SMNVEV (reference sequence). Trimming at V came to 6 bases and at J to 3 bases, leaving 6 bases not matched to a gene. The CDR3 has 15 residues. In nucleotides, the CDR3 is TGTGCCAGCAGATTAGCGGGGGAGGACTACAATGAGCAGTTCTTC. Its translation: CASRLAGEDYNEQFF.

The chain joins TRBV29-1 to TRBJ2-7; 13 bases fit TRBD2. Looked up from germline, CDR1 is SQVTM and CDR2 is ANQGSEA. The ends lost 5 bases at V and 2 bases at J; junction bases unmatched: 6. The CDR3 consists of 15 residues. CDR3 region: CSVKSGTSGTYEQYF. CDR3 DNA sequence: TGCAGCGTTAAATCTGGGACTAGCGGGACCTACGAGCAGTACTTC.

The genes are TRBV5-6 and TRBJ1-1, with unresolved D. There are 14 residues in the CDR3. Trimming cost V 1 base and J 4 bases, with 11 bases left between them. The germline gives CDR1 SGHDT, CDR2 YYEEEE. This CDR3 is CASSLFHEGTEAFF. DNA for the CDR3: TGTGCCAGCAGCTTGTTCCACGAGGGCACTGAAGCTTTCTTT.

J is TRBJ1-1 and V is TRBV24-1; D not certain. Trimming left V 5 bases short and J 0 bases short, with 12 bases between. Germline loops: CDR1 KGHDR, CDR2 SFDVKD. This CDR3 contains 15 residues. In DNA form, the CDR3 reads TGTGCCACCAGTGTAAATCCGGTTTTGAACACTGAAGCTTTCTTT. It yields the protein CATSVNPVLNTEAFF.

The chain has TRBV3-1 (or the pseudogene TRBV3-2) and TRBJ2-2; TRBD1 matches 11 bases. Germline V lookup: CDR1 LGHDT, CDR2 YNNKEL (reference sequence). Germline trimming cut 1 base from V and 7 bases from J; bases unmatched to any gene: 5. The CDR3 has 16 amino acids. This CDR3 is CASSQGTGGGHGELFF. Here the CDR3 DNA reads TGTGCCAGCAGCCAAGGGACAGGGGGCGGCCACGGGGAGCTGTTTTTT.

The chain joins TRBV13 to TRBJ1-1; 11 bases map to TRBD1. Per germline, CDR1 PRHDT and CDR2 FYEKMQ (reference sequence). The trim removed 6 bases at V and 0 bases at J, leaving 6 bases unmatched. This CDR3 spans 16 amino acids. The CDR3 sequence: CASRGTGGNLNTEAFF. CDR3 in DNA: TGTGCCAGCAGAGGGACAGGGGGGAATCTGAACACTGAAGCTTTCTTT.

V and J are TRBV19 and TRBJ2-1; no clear D. The CDR3 totals 13 residues. Germline V gene data show CDR1 as LNHDA and CDR2 as SQIVND (reference sequence). The germline V and J ends were trimmed by 1 base and 6 bases, with 7 bases remaining between them. The CDR3, as DNA: TGTGCCAGTAGTATAGCTCCCGGCAATGAGCAGTTCTTC. This codes for CASSIAPGNEQFF.

CDR3 nucleotide sequence: TGTGCCAGCAGCTTAAATGGCGGGAGAAGTGATACGCAGTATTTT. Protein product: CASSLNGGRSDTQYF. This chain connects TRBV7-3 to TRBJ2-3; 7 nucleotides match TRBD2. The germline CDR1 and CDR2 sequences are SGHTA and FQGTGA. The CDR3 is 15 residues long. With V trimmed by 1 base and J by 6 bases, 7 bases remained unmatched.

This clone was observed a handful of times. The sample contains more than one DNA sequence encoding this CDR3. The chain links TRBV28 to TRBJ2-3; D is unresolved. Germline-derived CDR1 and CDR2 are MDHEN and SYDVKM. V was clipped by 3 bases and J by 0 bases, with 7 bases between them. This CDR3 has 14 amino acids. CDR3 region: CASSFLESTDTQYF. The CDR3 nucleotides are TGTGCCAGCAGTTTTTTAGAGAGCACAGATACGCAGTATTTT.